One TCR beta chain is described in this entry. The sample originates from a study of T-cell reconstitution after alpha-beta-depleted transplantation in children. There are 14 residues in the CDR3. Germline V gene lookup returns CDR1 LNHDA and CDR2 SQIVND (reference sequence). V gave up 4 bases and J gave up 7 bases, with 17 bases separating them. Unique molecular identifiers were built into the TCRbeta library. Each CDR3 protein is one row after TCRdb ran MiXCR on the PCR reads. The sample has 780,000 or so distinct CDR3 sequences, approximately 15% seen once; the top ten hold roughly 4.8%. The input for sequencing was PBMCs, mostly from graft donor cells, taken 360 days after TCRalphabeta/CD19-depleted stem cell transplant. The sequence came from a male patient aged 10 to 17 who had a stem cell transplant for acute lymphoblastic leukemia, so the T cells may come from the graft donor. The chain employs TRBV19 and TRBJ2-7; weak D call: TRBD1 (5 bases). The chain's CDR3 is CASSNSQVLGEQYF. Here the CDR3 DNA reads TGTGCCAGTAGTAACTCACAGGTGCTGGGGGAGCAGTACTTC. The variable domain in full, completed from reference TRBV19 and TRBJ2-7, reads DGGITQSPKYLFRKEGQNVTLSCEQNLNHDAMYWYRQDPGQGLRLIYYSQIVNDFQKGDIAEGYSVSREKKESFPLTVTSAQKNPTAFYLCASSNSQVLGEQYFGPGTRLTVT.